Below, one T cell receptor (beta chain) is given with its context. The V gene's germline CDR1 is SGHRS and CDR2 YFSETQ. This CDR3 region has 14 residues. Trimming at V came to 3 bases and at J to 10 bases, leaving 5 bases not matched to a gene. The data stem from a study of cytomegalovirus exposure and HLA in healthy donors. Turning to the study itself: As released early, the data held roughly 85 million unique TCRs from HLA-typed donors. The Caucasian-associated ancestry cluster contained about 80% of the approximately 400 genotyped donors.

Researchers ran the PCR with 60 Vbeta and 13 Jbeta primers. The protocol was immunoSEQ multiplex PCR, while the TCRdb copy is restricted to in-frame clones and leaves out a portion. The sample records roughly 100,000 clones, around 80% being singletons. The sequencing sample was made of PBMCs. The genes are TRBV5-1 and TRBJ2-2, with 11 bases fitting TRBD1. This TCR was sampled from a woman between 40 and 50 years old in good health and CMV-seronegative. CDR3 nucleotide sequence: TGCGCCAGCAGCTCAGGACAGGGGGCGACGGAGCTGTTTTTT. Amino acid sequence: CASSSGQGATELFF.